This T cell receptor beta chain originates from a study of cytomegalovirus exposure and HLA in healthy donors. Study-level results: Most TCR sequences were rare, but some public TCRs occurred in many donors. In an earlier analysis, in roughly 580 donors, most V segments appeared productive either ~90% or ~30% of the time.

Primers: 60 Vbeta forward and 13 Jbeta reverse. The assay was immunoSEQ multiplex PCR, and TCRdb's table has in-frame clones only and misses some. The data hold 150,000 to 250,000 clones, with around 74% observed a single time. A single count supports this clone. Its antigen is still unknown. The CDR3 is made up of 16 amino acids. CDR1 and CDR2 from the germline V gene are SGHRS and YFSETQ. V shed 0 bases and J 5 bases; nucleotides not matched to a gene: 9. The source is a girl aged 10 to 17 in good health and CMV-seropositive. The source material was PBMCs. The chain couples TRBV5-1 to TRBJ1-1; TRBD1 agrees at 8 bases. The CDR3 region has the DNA TGCGCCAGCAGCTTGGTTCAGGGGGCGCGAGAAACTGAAGCTTTCTTT. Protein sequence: CASSLVQGARETEAFF.